A single sample gave rise to the 17 T cell receptor beta chains below, sequenced in a study of neoadjuvant nivolumab and ipilimumab in lung cancer. Measured with immunoSEQ multiplex PCR; TCRdb has only the in-frame clones, and not every one. The top ten clones hold 6.5% to 7% of a sample with about 7,300 clones, approximately 85% of them seen once. Sequences were derived from tumor tissue, sampled after neoadjuvant nivolumab, alone or with ipilimumab, at or shortly before surgery. These receptors were taken from an adult with non-small cell lung cancer.

This clone came up once. The rearrangement links TRBV15 to TRBJ2-3; 10 bases are shared with TRBD2. The CDR3 is made up of 16 amino acids. Losses at the gene ends were 0 bases for V and 3 bases for J; bases not matched to a gene: 3. Germline V lookup: CDR1 LNHNV, CDR2 YYDKDF (reference sequence). The CDR3 DNA is TGTGCCACCAGCAGAGATCGACTAGCGGGTACAGATACGCAGTATTTT. Encoded protein: CATSRDRLAGTDTQYF.

V gene TRBV30 combines with J gene TRBJ1-5; 7 nucleotides line up with TRBD1. Germline CDR1 reads GTSNPN; CDR2 reads SVGIG (reference sequence). V shed 4 bases and J 4 bases; nucleotides not matched to a gene: 4. The CDR3 is 13 residues long. The CDR3 DNA follows: TGTGCCTGGAACACAGGGGATAATCAGCCCCAGCATTTT. Residues: CAWNTGDNQPQHF.

The genes are TRBV30 and TRBJ2-7, with a weak D call TRBD2 (6 bases). The germline V gene encodes CDR1 GTSNPN and CDR2 SVGIG (reference sequence). Trimming shortened V by 2 bases and J by 6 bases, and 8 bases separated the two germline ends. The CDR3 has 11 amino acids. In DNA form, the CDR3 reads TGTGCCTGGAGTAAGGGAGGCGAGCAGTACTTC. This encodes CAWSKGGEQYF.

This CDR3 is CASSTLRNQEGLFF. In DNA form, the CDR3 reads TGTGCCAGCAGCACCCTTCGGAACCAGGAGGGGCTGTTTTTT. J is TRBJ2-2 and V is TRBV14; tentative D call: TRBD2 (6 bases). Germline CDR1 SGHDN, CDR2 FVKESK. This CDR3 region has 14 residues. V shed 5 bases and J shed 13 bases, with 20 bases lying between them.

J is TRBJ1-1 and V is TRBV29-1; TRBD1 matches at 7 bases. The junction had 9 bases not matched to a gene; V was cut back by 0 bases and J by 5 bases. The CDR3 contains 15 residues. Germline V lookup: CDR1 SQVTM, CDR2 ANQGSEA. CDR3 coding DNA: TGCAGCGTTGAAGATTTAGGAGACAGGGTAACTGAAGCTTTCTTT. Translated: CSVEDLGDRVTEAFF.

The genes are TRBV30 and TRBJ1-1; D gene unclear. The germline V and J ends were trimmed by 5 bases and 1 base, with 11 bases remaining between them. The CDR3 sequence is 13 residues long. The germline CDR1 and CDR2 sequences are GTSNPN and SVGIG (reference sequence). CDR3 in amino acids: CAWEKQRNTEAFF. As DNA, the CDR3 is TGTGCCTGGGAGAAACAGAGGAACACTGAAGCTTTCTTT.

In its sample, this clone was seen once. The chain recombines TRBV4-2 with TRBJ1-5, with 7 bases lining up with TRBD1. CDR3 length: 15 residues. Per germline, CDR1 LGHNA and CDR2 YNFKEQ. V shed 0 bases and J 6 bases; nucleotides not matched to a gene: 5. The CDR3 bases are TGTGCCAGCAGCCAAGATGAACCAGGGGGTCAGCCCCAGCATTTT. Translation: CASSQDEPGGQPQHF.

The chain couples TRBV7-2 to TRBJ2-1; perhaps D is TRBD1 or TRBD2 (5 bases each). The germline V gene encodes CDR1 SGHTA and CDR2 FQGNSA. The length of the CDR3 is 16 residues. V was trimmed by 5 bases and J by 5 bases, leaving 19 bases between them. CDR3 region: CASSVSRGRGNNEQFF. The CDR3 DNA reads TGTGCCAGCAGCGTGAGCCGGGGCCGAGGTAACAATGAGCAGTTCTTC.

This chain links TRBV4-3 with TRBJ1-1; 9 bases line up with TRBD1. The CDR3 extends over 14 amino acids. V was pared by 3 bases and J by 4 bases, with 3 bases of the junction left unmatched. Germline V CDR1 and CDR2: LGHNA, YSLEER. The CDR3 nucleotides read TGCGCCAGCAGCCAGGACAGGGGCAGCACTGAAGCTTTCTTT. Its translation: CASSQDRGSTEAFF.

The rearrangement joins TRBV5-1 to TRBJ1-2; 9 nucleotides agree with TRBD1. Trimming took 0 bases from V and 1 from J; bases not matched to a gene: 7. This CDR3 has 17 amino acids. Germline lookup yields CDR1 SGHRS and CDR2 YFSETQ. CDR3 bases: TGCGCCAGCAGCTTGGCATTCGGGGACAGGGATAACTATGGCTACACCTTC. Its protein is CASSLAFGDRDNYGYTF.

The chain links TRBV9 to TRBJ2-1, with TRBD2 matching 11 bases. The J segment lost 8 bases and the V segment lost 0 bases, leaving 7 bases of the junction unmatched. The germline V gene encodes CDR1 SGDLS and CDR2 YYNGEE. The length of the CDR3 is 16 residues. The CDR3 here is CASSVDLAGGQDEQFF. CDR3 nucleotides: TGTGCCAGCAGCGTAGATCTAGCGGGGGGCCAGGATGAGCAGTTCTTC.

The chain recombines TRBV6-5 with TRBJ1-6; 7 bases map to TRBD1. The germline CDR1 and CDR2 sequences are MNHEY and SVGAGI. V was pared by 2 bases and J by 11 bases, with 12 bases of the junction left unmatched. The CDR3 is 16 residues long. The DNA for the CDR3 is TGTGCCAGCAGTTACAGGGGGGCAGGGGGAATGGCACCCCTCCACTTT. Encoded protein: CASSYRGAGGMAPLHF.

The rearrangement uses TRBV18 and TRBJ1-6; D is perhaps TRBD1 (6 bases). Germline values: CDR1 KGHSH, CDR2 LQKENI. V lost 1 base, J lost 0 bases, and 13 bases lay in between. This CDR3 contains 18 residues. CDR3 in DNA: TGTGCCAGCTCACCACAGGGGGTTCGGACCTCCTATAATTCACCCCTCCACTTT. This sequence encodes CASSPQGVRTSYNSPLHF.

The chain employs TRBV7-6 and TRBJ2-7, with D possibly being TRBD2 (5 bases). CDR3 length: 15 amino acids. Germline CDR1 SGHVS, CDR2 FNYEAQ. V lost 3 bases, J lost 2 bases, and 14 bases lay in between. The CDR3 here is CASSLGRGYAYEQYF. The CDR3 DNA reads TGTGCCAGCAGCTTGGGCCGGGGATATGCCTACGAGCAGTACTTC.

The chain couples TRBV6-4 to TRBJ1-2; 10 bases match TRBD1. J lost 4 bases, V lost 8 bases, and 10 bases had no gene match. The CDR3 sequence is 15 residues long. Looked up from germline, CDR1 is MRHNA and CDR2 is SNTAGT. Here the CDR3 DNA reads TGTGCCAGCCGATACCGGGGACAGGGGACCTATGGCTACACCTTC. Residues: CASRYRGQGTYGYTF.

This sequence joins TRBV7-2 and TRBJ2-5; D remains unclear. In germline, CDR1 is SGHTA, CDR2 FQGNSA. The CDR3 contains 11 residues. Trimming shortened V by 6 bases and J by 4 bases, and 6 bases separated the two germline ends. CDR3 sequence (DNA): TGTGCCAGCAGTTCAGGAGAGACCCAGTACTTC. Its translation: CASSSGETQYF.

The rearrangement uses TRBV7-3 and TRBJ2-6; possibly TRBD1 for D (5 bases). V lost 1 base to trimming and J lost 0 bases, with 13 bases between them. The length of the CDR3 is 18 residues. From germline, CDR1 is SGHTA and CDR2 FQGTGA. The DNA of the CDR3 is TGTGCCAGCAGCTTAAAAGGGTATCAGGGCTCTGGGGCCAACGTCCTGACTTTC. Protein: CASSLKGYQGSGANVLTF.